This T cell receptor beta chain comes out of a study of cytomegalovirus exposure and HLA in healthy donors. The CDR3 runs 13 residues. Germline CDR1 and CDR2: MNHNY and SVGAGI (reference sequence). This clone was recorded only once. The junction does not match germline at one end; this may be a read error. PCR was performed using 60 Vbeta and 13 Jbeta primers. Generated by immunoSEQ multiplex PCR, the TCRdb table keeps only in-frame clones and is missing some. There are some 170,000 clones in the sample; about 69% occur only once, and 2% to 3% lies in the top ten. The V gene is TRBV6-6, the J gene TRBJ1-2; TRBD1 matches at 8 bases. The sequence was obtained from a human donor in good health. Material for sequencing was PBMCs. The CDR3 loop is CASSVRGRDGCTF. In nucleotides, the CDR3 is TGTGCCAGCAGTGTCAGGGGGCGGGATGGCTGCACCTTC.